This TCR beta chain was captured in a study of T cell responses to AZD1222 COVID-19 vaccine. This CDR3 has 15 amino acids. V lost 5 bases and J 15 bases, leaving 26 bases between the germline ends. CDR1 and CDR2 (germline): MNHEY, SVGEGT. The repertoire was sequenced with immunoSEQ multiplex PCR; TCRdb's copy has only in-frame clones and lacks some. The data show 130,000 or so clones, with over 85% seen just once and over 0.85% held by the top ten. Study-wide findings and caveats: The study reported that nearly half of spike-specific TCRs target unmutated variant regions. Among AZD1222 vaccinees, only 6 or 7 were seropositive at baseline.

Note on this clone: Its antigen is currently unknown.

The starting material was peripheral blood, obtained on day 0 of MenACWY control vaccination. The sequence derives from an adult in good health. This sequence joins TRBV6-2 or TRBV6-3 and TRBJ1-5, with unresolved D. The CDR3 reads CASSNPYPPPWRLHF. The CDR3 DNA reads as TGTGCCAGCAGTAACCCCTATCCCCCCCCCTGGCGCCTGCATTTT.